The 27 T cell receptor beta chains below all came from one sample that was sequenced in a study of T cell responses to AZD1222 COVID-19 vaccine. The method was immunoSEQ multiplex PCR; TCRdb's version includes in-frame clones alone and lacks a portion of them. This sample has some 170,000 clones; about 89% occur once, and the top ten carry 1.5% to 2%. Here the sequenced sample was peripheral blood, taken on day 0 of AZD1222 vaccination. The origin of the receptors is an adult in good health.

The V and J genes are TRBV28 and TRBJ2-2; 14 nucleotides align to TRBD2. CDR3 length: 20 amino acids. From germline, CDR1 is MDHEN and CDR2 SYDVKM. J gave up 1 base and V 5 bases, and 12 bases lay outside the gene matches. CDR3 DNA sequence: TGTGCCAGCAGTAACATAGGGACTAGCGGGAGTAGGGTGAACACCGGGGAGCTGTTTTTT. Its translation is CASSNIGTSGSRVNTGELFF.

This clone was counted a single time. The gene calls are TRBV28 and TRBJ2-7, with D possibly matching TRBD1 (6 bases). The germline CDR1 and CDR2 sequences are MDHEN and SYDVKM. V was trimmed by 9 bases and J by 1 base, leaving 13 bases between them. This CDR3 region has 13 residues. The CDR3 loop reads CASTGTTSYEQYF. CDR3 DNA: TGTGCCAGTACCGGGACAACGTCCTACGAGCAGTACTTC.

Only a few counts were recorded for this clone. The chain has TRBV5-6 and TRBJ2-3; TRBD1 matches 9 bases. CDR1 SGHDT and CDR2 YYEEEE come from the germline V gene. The CDR3 consists of 15 residues. J gave up 4 bases and V 1 base, and 4 bases lay outside the gene matches. The CDR3 nucleotides read TGTGCCAGCAGCTTGACCGGACAGGGGTCAGATACGCAGTATTTT. Encoded protein: CASSLTGQGSDTQYF. Full variable domain (remainder filled in from reference TRBV5-6 and TRBJ2-3): DAGVTQSPTHLIKTRGQQVTLRCSPKSGHDTVSWYQQALGQGPQFIFQYYEEEERQRGNFPDRFSGHQFPNYSSELNVNALLLGDSALYLCASSLTGQGSDTQYFGPGTRLTVL.

This sequence joins TRBV9 and TRBJ2-3; 9 nucleotides align to TRBD2. Germline trimming cut 0 bases from V and 4 bases from J; bases unmatched to any gene: 9. Germline CDR1 is SGDLS and CDR2 is YYNGEE. There are 17 residues in the CDR3. DNA for the CDR3: TGTGCCAGCAGCGTAGAAATTAGCGGGAGTTTGGCAGATACGCAGTATTTT. Amino acid sequence: CASSVEISGSLADTQYF.

V and J are TRBV5-1 and TRBJ1-1, with D perhaps TRBD1 (5 bases). From germline, CDR1 is SGHRS and CDR2 YFSETQ. V was clipped by 4 bases and J by 0 bases, with 13 bases between them. This CDR3 has 15 residues. This CDR3 is CASSPAGTVNTEAFF. For the CDR3, the DNA is TGCGCCAGCAGCCCGGCCGGGACCGTGAACACTGAAGCTTTCTTT.

The V and J genes are TRBV11-2 and TRBJ1-1; 7 nucleotides line up with TRBD1. Germline trimming cut 5 bases from V and 0 bases from J; bases unmatched to any gene: 9. CDR3 length: 16 amino acids. Germline CDR1 reads SGHAT; CDR2 reads FQNNGV. The DNA for the CDR3 is TGTGCCAGCAGCACCCGGACAGGACGATTGAACACTGAAGCTTTCTTT. As protein: CASSTRTGRLNTEAFF.

This clone was counted once. The chain combines TRBV7-3 with TRBJ2-5; D is possibly TRBD1 or TRBD2 (5 bases each). In germline, CDR1 is SGHTA, CDR2 FQGTGA. V was cut by 2 bases and J by 5 bases, with 18 bases left in between. This CDR3 spans 16 amino acids. CDR3 nucleotides: TGTGCCAGCAGCTTATCTTCAGGGCCTGGGGAGGAGACCCAGTACTTC. Protein sequence: CASSLSSGPGEETQYF.

This clone showed up just a few times. J is TRBJ2-7 and V is TRBV6-2 or TRBV6-3, with D uncertain. Per the germline V gene, CDR1 is MNHEY and CDR2 is SVGEGT. The CDR3 is 12 residues long. V dropped 4 bases and J dropped 3 bases, with 7 bases sitting between them. The CDR3 DNA sequence: TGTGCCAGCAGTTGGCTAGGCTACGAGCAGTACTTC. Translating gives CASSWLGYEQYF.

With respect to this clone: A read error may produce the germline difference seen at one junction end. This chain connects TRBV19 to TRBJ2-7; 8 bases line up with TRBD2. Germline-derived CDR1 and CDR2 are LNHDA and SQIVND (reference sequence). CDR3 length equals 16 residues. In DNA form, the CDR3 reads TGTGCCAGTAGTATTAATGCGGGACTAGTCTCCCACGAGCAGTACTTC. Its protein product is CASSINAGLVSHEQYF.

V gene TRBV10-2 combines with J gene TRBJ1-5; possibly TRBD1 for D (5 bases). The CDR3 has 14 amino acids. Germline V lookup: CDR1 WSHSY, CDR2 SAAADI. The V end was cut by 2 bases, the J end by 2 bases, with 7 bases between. CDR3 coding DNA: TGCGCCAGCAGTGAGGCGGGGGGCAATCAGCCCCAGCATTTT. It specifies CASSEAGGNQPQHF.

The chain joins TRBV18 to TRBJ2-2; the D call may be TRBD1 or TRBD2 (5 bases each). The CDR3 totals 15 residues. Germline V gene lookup returns CDR1 KGHSH and CDR2 LQKENI. V was clipped by 2 bases and J by 6 bases, with 13 bases between them. DNA of the CDR3: TGTGCCAGCTCACCAAGTATAGAGGGGCCCGGGGAGCTGTTTTTT. Its protein product is CASSPSIEGPGELFF.

The V call is TRBV24-1, the J call TRBJ2-7; D is ambiguous. With 5 bases removed from V and 1 base from J, the gap between germline ends came to 8 bases. Per the germline V gene, CDR1 is KGHDR and CDR2 is SFDVKD. The CDR3 spans 13 residues. The DNA of the CDR3 is TGTGCCACCAGTGCCCCCCTTTCCTACGAGCAGTACTTC. This sequence encodes CATSAPLSYEQYF.

The gene calls are TRBV12-3 or TRBV12-4 and TRBJ1-2, with D possibly TRBD1 on 5 matching bases. The CDR3 is made up of 13 amino acids. Trimming shortened V by 3 bases and J by 2 bases, and 7 bases separated the two germline ends. As DNA, the CDR3 is TGTGCCAGCAGTTTGGGGACCAACTATGGCTACACCTTC. Translated, it gives CASSLGTNYGYTF.

This clone was found once. This CDR3 reads CASSQVMGGYGYTF. CDR3 DNA: TGTGCCAGCAGCCAAGTAATGGGGGGCTATGGCTACACCTTC. The J gene is TRBJ1-2, the V gene TRBV14; D possibly corresponds to TRBD1 (5 bases). Trimming took off 1 base at V and 4 bases at J, with 10 bases between the two ends. CDR3 size: 14 residues. Germline V gives CDR1 SGHDN, CDR2 FVKESK.

The chain combines TRBV20-1 with TRBJ1-2; perhaps TRBD1 as D (5 bases). CDR3 length: 13 residues. Per germline, CDR1 DFQATT and CDR2 SNEGSKA (reference sequence). Between the trimmed V and J ends, which lost 3 bases and 3 bases, there was a span of 11 bases. CDR3 sequence: CSASAGTDYGYTF. The CDR3 DNA is TGCAGTGCTAGTGCAGGGACGGACTATGGCTACACCTTC.

The chain joins TRBV7-8 to TRBJ2-1, with 14 positions matching TRBD2. Trimming removed 5 bases from V and 3 bases from J; junction bases left unmatched: 9. CDR3 size: 18 residues. CDR1 and CDR2 from the germline V gene are SGHVS and FQNEAQ. The CDR3 coding sequence is TGTGCCAGCAGCCCGCACGCGGGGACTAGCGGGAGCTACAATGAGCAGTTCTTC. Translating gives CASSPHAGTSGSYNEQFF.

CDR3: CASSQEGRSTEAFF. CDR3 coding DNA: TGCGCCAGCAGCCAAGAAGGACGGAGCACTGAAGCTTTCTTT. The chain couples TRBV4-1 to TRBJ1-1; D unclear. Per the germline V gene, CDR1 is MGHRA and CDR2 is YSYEKL. V lost 0 bases to trimming and J lost 4 bases, with 9 bases between them. There are 14 residues in the CDR3.

This chain links TRBV4-3 with TRBJ2-1; perhaps TRBD2 as D (6 bases). V lost 3 bases to trimming and J lost 9 bases, with 21 bases between them. Germline loops: CDR1 LGHNA, CDR2 YSLEER. This CDR3 is 16 amino acids long. The CDR3: CASSQERVPRYGEQFF. The CDR3, as DNA: TGCGCCAGCAGCCAGGAGCGGGTCCCTAGGTATGGTGAGCAGTTCTTC.

The V and J genes are TRBV28 and TRBJ1-3; tentative D call: TRBD1 (5 bases). Germline V gene lookup returns CDR1 MDHEN and CDR2 SYDVKM. CDR3 length: 15 residues. V shed 7 bases and J shed 1 base, with 14 bases lying between them. The CDR3 DNA sequence: TGTGCCAGCACCGTATCTAGGGGTTCTGGAAACACCATATATTTT. It translates to CASTVSRGSGNTIYF.

The rearrangement joins TRBV9 to TRBJ1-6, with TRBD1 as a possible D gene (6 bases). V was cut by 3 bases and J by 8 bases, with 12 bases left in between. CDR3 size: 14 residues. Germline lookup yields CDR1 SGDLS and CDR2 YYNGEE. CDR3 in amino acids: CASSGYREDSPLHF. CDR3 sequence (DNA): TGTGCCAGCAGCGGCTACAGGGAGGATTCACCCCTCCACTTT. The whole variable domain, remainder taken from reference TRBV9 and TRBJ1-6, is DSGVTQTPKHLITATGQRVTLRCSPRSGDLSVYWYQQSLDQGLQFLIQYYNGEERAKGNILERFSAQQFPDLHSELNLSSLELGDSALYFCASSGYREDSPLHFGNGTRLTVT.

This chain connects TRBV19 to TRBJ2-3; TRBD2 matches 8 bases. The CDR3 spans 15 residues. Germline-derived CDR1 and CDR2 are LNHDA and SQIVND (reference sequence). V gave up 7 bases and J gave up 5 bases; unmatched junction bases: 11. The CDR3 protein is CASKASGRPEDTQYF. The CDR3 nucleotides read TGTGCCAGTAAGGCGAGCGGGAGACCCGAAGATACGCAGTATTTT. The entire variable domain, with the rest obtained from reference TRBV19 and TRBJ2-3, is as follows: DGGITQSPKYLFRKEGQNVTLSCEQNLNHDAMYWYRQDPGQGLRLIYYSQIVNDFQKGDIAEGYSVSREKKESFPLTVTSAQKNPTAFYLCASKASGRPEDTQYFGPGTRLTVL.

There are a few counts of this clone. The genes are TRBV29-1 and TRBJ1-1; possibly TRBD1 for D (5 bases). V lost 5 bases and J 2 bases, leaving 18 bases between the germline ends. The CDR3 spans 15 residues. CDR1 and CDR2 from the germline V gene are SQVTM and ANQGSEA. The CDR3 sequence is CSVNLRGGPNTEAFF. The CDR3 DNA reads as TGCAGCGTTAATCTACGGGGGGGACCCAACACTGAAGCTTTCTTT.

The genes are TRBV2 and TRBJ2-1; 9 bases map to TRBD1. The CDR3 loop spans 15 amino acids. V was clipped by 6 bases and J by 4 bases; unmatched bases: 7. Germline V CDR1 and CDR2: SNHLY, FYNNEI. This CDR3 is CASRGLDRGYNEQFF. In nucleotides, the CDR3 is TGTGCCAGCAGGGGCTTGGACAGGGGATACAATGAGCAGTTCTTC.

This clone came up once. The chain is built from TRBV3-1 (or the pseudogene TRBV3-2) and TRBJ1-2; D ambiguous. With 0 bases removed from V and 6 bases from J, the gap between germline ends came to 8 bases. CDR1 and CDR2 (germline): LGHDT, YNNKEL (reference sequence). The CDR3 length is 13 residues. The CDR3 DNA follows: TGTGCCAGCAGCCAAGAACACTTAAATGGCTACACCTTC. Translating gives CASSQEHLNGYTF.

The chain employs TRBV6-5 and TRBJ1-4; D possibly corresponds to TRBD1 (6 bases). Germline V gene sequence: CDR1 MNHEY, CDR2 SVGAGI. This CDR3 has 14 residues. V gave up 2 bases and J gave up 7 bases, with 11 bases separating them. CDR3 protein: CASSYTRGGEKLFF. For the CDR3, the DNA is TGTGCCAGCAGTTACACGAGGGGGGGTGAAAAACTGTTTTTT.

V gene TRBV7-9 combines with J gene TRBJ1-6, with D unclear. The CDR3 consists of 14 residues. Germline CDR1 SEHNR, CDR2 FQNEAQ (reference sequence). V was pared by 5 bases and J by 5 bases, with 10 bases between. CDR3 sequence reads: CASSLDRDNSPLHF. The CDR3 coding sequence is TGTGCCAGCAGCCTCGACCGCGATAATTCACCCCTCCACTTT.

This chain's CDR3 is CASSPLDQGAPQHF. Written as DNA, the CDR3 is TGTGCCAGCTCACCGTTGGACCAAGGAGCGCCCCAGCATTTT. The rearrangement uses TRBV18 and TRBJ1-5; D uncertain. Germline CDR1 KGHSH, CDR2 LQKENI. With 3 bases removed from V and 9 bases from J, the gap between germline ends came to 15 bases. The CDR3 covers 14 residues.